This record concerns one TCR beta chain sequence. Per the original data handling: Amplification from reference gene primers served as the basis for estimated nucleated cell counts. Clones were read by immunoSEQ multiplex PCR, and TCRdb kept only the in-frame ones, dropping some. The V and J calls and clone size are taken from that table; D and trimming were inferred from the DNA. The sample records some 150,000 clones, about 79% being singletons. Recruitment covered 25 or so US areas and drew participants whose ages spanned roughly 18 to 90 years. Researchers sorted participants into cohorts using their self-reported clinical history. Cohort 3 recovered donors had two negative PCRs, clearance, or symptom resolution. This sample stems from a study of blood T cell repertoires in COVID-19. The origin of this receptor is a man aged 45-60 years who had recovered from COVID-19. Sequences were obtained from PBMCs or T cells enriched from blood (not recorded which).

CDR3 in DNA: TGTGCCAGTAGTATAGATCTAAGACAGGCCACTGAAGCTTTCTTT. Translating it yields CASSIDLRQATEAFF. This chain connects TRBV19 to TRBJ1-1; TRBD1 might be the D (6 bases). From germline, CDR1 is LNHDA and CDR2 SQIVND (reference sequence). The CDR3 sequence is 15 residues long. Trimming cost V 0 bases and J 4 bases, with 12 bases left between them.